The rows below give T cell receptor beta chains drawn from one sample of a study of post-analysis software for immune sequencing data. MiXCR was run by TCRdb on the PCR reads, yielding one entry per CDR3 protein. The sample holds about half a million distinct CDR3 sequences, under 40% seen once. Input material: blood. Source of these receptors: a girl aged 2 to 17 with multiple sclerosis. Both conserved end residues are part of each CDR3. Some rows have no size entry. The others give once, few or many, or a class for an expanded clone.

CDR3,V,length,J,size
CASSEALGATEAFF,TRBV6-1,14,TRBJ1-1,.
CASSLGGTSGPTDTQYF,TRBV5-1,17,TRBJ2-3,few
CASSQLRGLAGEETQYF,TRBV6-1,17,TRBJ2-5,few
CASRGTGGNSGELFF,TRBV12-3/TRBV12-4,15,TRBJ2-2,few
CASSSRLVRGNEQYF,TRBV12-3/TRBV12-4,15,.,.
CASSCALEAMEQFF,TRBV5-1,14,TRBJ2-1,few
CAIRTTGTGEQYF,TRBV10-3,13,TRBJ2-7,.
CASSLVAGVNGEQFF,TRBV5-1,15,TRBJ2-1,.
CSARIPSGGAGNEQFF,TRBV20-1,16,TRBJ2-1,few
CASSDATQQTQYF,TRBV5-1,13,TRBJ2-5,few
CASSPREGALIADTQYF,TRBV4-2,17,TRBJ2-3,few
CSARDSLLHEQFF,TRBV20-1,13,TRBJ2-1,once
CSSSGGGTDTQYF,TRBV20-1,13,TRBJ2-3,many
CSVAKSDNYGYTF,TRBV29-1,13,TRBJ1-2,.
CASSFRGESTEAFF,TRBV5-1,14,TRBJ1-1,.
CASSLLAGGRSSYNEQFF,TRBV5-6,18,TRBJ2-1,.
CASSSTTPNSPLHF,TRBV12-3/TRBV12-4,14,TRBJ1-6,few